Included here is one T cell receptor beta chain sequence, with context. The antigen is not known. This CDR3 has 14 amino acids. Germline assignment: CDR1 SGHRS and CDR2 YFSETQ. V was pared by 4 bases and J by 8 bases, with 18 bases between. The entry originates in a study of shared clonotypes between healthy human individuals. Here immunoSEQ multiplex PCR was the method, and the copy in TCRdb shows in-frame clones only, minus some. The data hold about 330,000 clones, with 74% observed a single time. Researchers partitioned CD4+ cells into CD45RA+ naive and CD45RA-negative memory subsets. Study conclusions and caveats: Researchers sampled blood only, noting tissue repertoires likely differ. A reduction in generation probabilities was seen for non-shared clonotypes relative to those shared by all four donors.

Sequencing was done on a sample of memory CD4+ T cells sorted from blood. The subset was: CD45RA-negative fraction. The chain employs TRBV5-1 and TRBJ1-2, with a possible D match to TRBD1 (5 bases). This sequence originates from a man aged 25-45 years in good health. CDR3 sequence reads: CASSQDAQAYGYTF. The CDR3 nucleotides read TGCGCCAGCAGCCAAGATGCACAGGCATACGGCTACACCTTC.